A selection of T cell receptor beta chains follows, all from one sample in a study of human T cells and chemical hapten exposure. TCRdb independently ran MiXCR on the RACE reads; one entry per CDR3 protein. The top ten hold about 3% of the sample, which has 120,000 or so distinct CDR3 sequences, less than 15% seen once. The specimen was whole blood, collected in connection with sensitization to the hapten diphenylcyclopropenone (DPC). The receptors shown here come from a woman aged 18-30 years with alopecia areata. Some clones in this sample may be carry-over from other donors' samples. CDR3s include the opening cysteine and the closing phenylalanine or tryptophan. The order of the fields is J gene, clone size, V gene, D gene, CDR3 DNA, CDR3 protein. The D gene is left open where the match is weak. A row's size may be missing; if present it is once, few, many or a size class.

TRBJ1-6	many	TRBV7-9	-	TGTGCCAGCAGCTTAGCGAAAGGTTCACCCCTCCACTTT	CASSLAKGSPLHF
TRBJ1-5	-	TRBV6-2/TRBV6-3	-	TGTGCCAGCAGCAGAATTACAGGGTATAGCAATCAGCCCCAGCATTTT	CASSRITGYSNQPQHF
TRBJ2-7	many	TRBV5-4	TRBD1	TGTGCCAGCAGCCCCGGGACAGTGCAGTCCTACGAGCAGTACTTC	CASSPGTVQSYEQYF
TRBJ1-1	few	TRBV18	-	TGTGCCAGCTCACCTCCGGTCGGAGTGGGGACTGAAGCTTTCTTT	CASSPPVGVGTEAFF
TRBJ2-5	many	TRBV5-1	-	TGCGCCAGCAGCTCCAGGGGGGGGGAGACCCAGTACTTC	CASSSRGGETQYF
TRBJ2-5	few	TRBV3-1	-	TGTGCCAGCAGCGTCCGGGTGAGAGAGACCCAGTACTTC	CASSVRVRETQYF
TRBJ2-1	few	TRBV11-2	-	TGTGCCAGCAGCGACCGAAATCCGAATGAGCAGTTCTTC	CASSDRNPNEQFF
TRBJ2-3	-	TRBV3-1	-	TGTGCCAGCAGCCAAGGGGCAGCTCCGTCACAGGATACGCAGTATTTT	CASSQGAAPSQDTQYF
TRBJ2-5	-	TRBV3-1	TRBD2	TGTGCCAGCAGCCTTCGACTAGCGGACCAAGAGACCCAGTACTTC	CASSLRLADQETQYF
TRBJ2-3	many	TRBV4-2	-	TGTGCCAGCAGCCAAGGGACCTCTTCCACAGATACGCAGTATTTT	CASSQGTSSTDTQYF
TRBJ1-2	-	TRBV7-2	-	TGTGCCAGCAGCTTAGGGGCGGGGCCTGGCTACACCTTC	CASSLGAGPGYTF
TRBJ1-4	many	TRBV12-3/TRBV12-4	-	TGTGCCAGCAGTTTCGGGGGGCGCTTTGAAAAACTGTTTTTT	CASSFGGRFEKLFF
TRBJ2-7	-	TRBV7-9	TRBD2	TGTGCCAGCAGCCCGACGGGACTAGCGTTTGACGAGCAGTACTTC	CASSPTGLAFDEQYF
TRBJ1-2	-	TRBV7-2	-	TGTGCCAGCAGCCCCAGGGAAGACAACTATGGCTACACCTTC	CASSPREDNYGYTF
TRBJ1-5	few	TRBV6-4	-	TGTGCCAGCAGTATAGGCGGTGAGCAGCCCCAGCATTTT	CASSIGGEQPQHF
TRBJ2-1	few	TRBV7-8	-	TGTGCCAGCAGCCTCGATTCCTACAATGAGCAGTTCTTC	CASSLDSYNEQFF
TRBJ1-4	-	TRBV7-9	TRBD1	TGTGCCAGCAGCTTAGGGGACAGGGGCAGTGAAAAACTGTTTTTT	CASSLGDRGSEKLFF
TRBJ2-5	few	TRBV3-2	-	TGTGCCAGCAGCCAAGTTTTATATGTACGCGGCCGCCGGAAGAGGGCCCAGTACTTC	CASSQVLYVRGRRKRAQYF
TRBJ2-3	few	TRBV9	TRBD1	TGTGCCAGCAGTGGACAGGGAAGTGAGTTCACAGATACGCAGTATTTT	CASSGQGSEFTDTQYF
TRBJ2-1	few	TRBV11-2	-	TGTGCCAGCAGCTCGGCCGGCGGCTACTCCTACAATGAGCAGTTCTTC	CASSSAGGYSYNEQFF
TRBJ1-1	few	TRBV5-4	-	TGTGCCAGCAGCCCCTCCCGGAGGGGTGACACTGAAGCTTTCTTT	CASSPSRRGDTEAFF
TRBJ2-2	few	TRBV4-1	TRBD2	TGCGCCAGCAGCCTAACCGGGACTAGCGGGGGGAGGAACACCGGGGAGCTGTTTTTT	CASSLTGTSGGRNTGELFF
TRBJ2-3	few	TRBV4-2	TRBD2	TGTGCCAGCAGGGGAAGTCGGGAGGCAGATACGCAGTATTTT	CASRGSREADTQYF
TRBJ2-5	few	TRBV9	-	TGTGCCAGCAGCGAAAGCCTCCACAGGGAAACAGAGACCCAGTACTTC	CASSESLHRETETQYF
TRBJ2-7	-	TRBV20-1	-	TGCAGTGCTAGCAGGTCTGACTACGAGCAGTACTTC	CSASRSDYEQYF
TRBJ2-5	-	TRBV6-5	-	TGTGCCAGCAGGCCTAAGGACCGTCAAGAGACCCAGTACTTC	CASRPKDRQETQYF
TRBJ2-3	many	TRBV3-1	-	TGTGCCAGCAGCCGGACCACCACAGATACGCAGTATTTT	CASSRTTTDTQYF
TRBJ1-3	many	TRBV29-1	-	TGCAGCGCATTCGGTCCGGGGAGAAACACCATATATTTT	CSAFGPGRNTIYF
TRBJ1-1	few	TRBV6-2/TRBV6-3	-	TGTGCCAGCAGTCGGGGGTACACTGAAGCTTTCTTT	CASSRGYTEAFF
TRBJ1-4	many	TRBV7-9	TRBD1	TGTGCCAGCAGCTCCGGACAGGGCAAAACTAATGAAAAACTGTTTTTT	CASSSGQGKTNEKLFF
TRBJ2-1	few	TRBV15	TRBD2	TGTGCCACCAGCAGTATTACTAGCGGACTCGATGAGCAGTTCTTC	CATSSITSGLDEQFF
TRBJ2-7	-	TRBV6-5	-	TGTGCCAGCAAAGACCGCCTCTCCTACGAGCAGTACTTC	CASKDRLSYEQYF
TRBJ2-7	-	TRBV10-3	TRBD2	TGTGCCATCAGTGATTCGGGGACTAGCGGGACGACACAGTACTTC	CAISDSGTSGTTQYF
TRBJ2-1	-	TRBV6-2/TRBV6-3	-	TGTGCCAGCAGTTACCCGACGGTTTCAAGCGGGCGCTCCTACAATGAGCAGTTCTTC	CASSYPTVSSGRSYNEQFF
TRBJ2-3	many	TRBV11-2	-	TGTGCCAGCAGCTCCCAACTAGATCCTAGCACAGATACGCAGTATTTT	CASSSQLDPSTDTQYF
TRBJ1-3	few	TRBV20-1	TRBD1	TGCAGTGCTAGGGGGACAGTTGAAAGCCCGTACTCTGGAAACACCATATATTTT	CSARGTVESPYSGNTIYF
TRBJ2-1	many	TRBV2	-	TGTGCCAGCAGGTCCGGGACACCTAACAATGAGCAGTTCTTC	CASRSGTPNNEQFF
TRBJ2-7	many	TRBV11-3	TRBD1	TGTGCCAGCAGCGGACGGACAGGGGGAAGTGAAGAGCAGTACTTC	CASSGRTGGSEEQYF
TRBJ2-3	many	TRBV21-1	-	TGTGCCAGCAGCAAAGATGGGACAGGGGGCACAGATACGCAGTATTTT	CASSKDGTGGTDTQYF
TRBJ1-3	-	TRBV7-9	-	TGTGCCAGCAGCCCCCCCGGCTCTGGAAACACCATATATTTT	CASSPPGSGNTIYF